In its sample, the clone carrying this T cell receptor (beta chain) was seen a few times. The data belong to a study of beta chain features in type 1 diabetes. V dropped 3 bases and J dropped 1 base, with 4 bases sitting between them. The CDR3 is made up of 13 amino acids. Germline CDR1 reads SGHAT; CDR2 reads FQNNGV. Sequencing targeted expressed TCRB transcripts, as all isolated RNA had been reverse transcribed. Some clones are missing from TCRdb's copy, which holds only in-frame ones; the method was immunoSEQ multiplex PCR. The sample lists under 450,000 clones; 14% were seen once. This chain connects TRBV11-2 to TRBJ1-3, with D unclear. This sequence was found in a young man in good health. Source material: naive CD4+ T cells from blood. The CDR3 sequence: CASSFSSGNTIYF. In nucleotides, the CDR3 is TGTGCCAGCAGCTTTTCGTCTGGAAACACCATATATTTT.